This T cell receptor (beta chain) was found in a study of lymphopenia after photon versus proton radiotherapy. Regarding the study as a whole: Under photons, naive T cells and diversity fell while effector/memory populations rose.

The method was immunoSEQ multiplex PCR; TCRdb's version includes in-frame clones alone and lacks a portion of them. This table has 77,000 or so clones, about four fifths appearing once. CDR1 and CDR2 (germline): SGHDT, YYEEEE. There are 13 residues in the CDR3. V was clipped by 0 bases and J by 9 bases, with 13 bases between them. Of note for this clone: Its antigen is unidentified.

The chain combines TRBV5-6 with TRBJ2-7, with unresolved D. Source: peripheral blood, taken from a patient treated with proton-based radiotherapy. The sequence came from a man in his fifties or sixties with pancreatic cancer. DNA for the CDR3: TGTGCCAGCAGCTTGGGTCAGGAATCCTGGCAGTACTTC. This encodes CASSLGQESWQYF.